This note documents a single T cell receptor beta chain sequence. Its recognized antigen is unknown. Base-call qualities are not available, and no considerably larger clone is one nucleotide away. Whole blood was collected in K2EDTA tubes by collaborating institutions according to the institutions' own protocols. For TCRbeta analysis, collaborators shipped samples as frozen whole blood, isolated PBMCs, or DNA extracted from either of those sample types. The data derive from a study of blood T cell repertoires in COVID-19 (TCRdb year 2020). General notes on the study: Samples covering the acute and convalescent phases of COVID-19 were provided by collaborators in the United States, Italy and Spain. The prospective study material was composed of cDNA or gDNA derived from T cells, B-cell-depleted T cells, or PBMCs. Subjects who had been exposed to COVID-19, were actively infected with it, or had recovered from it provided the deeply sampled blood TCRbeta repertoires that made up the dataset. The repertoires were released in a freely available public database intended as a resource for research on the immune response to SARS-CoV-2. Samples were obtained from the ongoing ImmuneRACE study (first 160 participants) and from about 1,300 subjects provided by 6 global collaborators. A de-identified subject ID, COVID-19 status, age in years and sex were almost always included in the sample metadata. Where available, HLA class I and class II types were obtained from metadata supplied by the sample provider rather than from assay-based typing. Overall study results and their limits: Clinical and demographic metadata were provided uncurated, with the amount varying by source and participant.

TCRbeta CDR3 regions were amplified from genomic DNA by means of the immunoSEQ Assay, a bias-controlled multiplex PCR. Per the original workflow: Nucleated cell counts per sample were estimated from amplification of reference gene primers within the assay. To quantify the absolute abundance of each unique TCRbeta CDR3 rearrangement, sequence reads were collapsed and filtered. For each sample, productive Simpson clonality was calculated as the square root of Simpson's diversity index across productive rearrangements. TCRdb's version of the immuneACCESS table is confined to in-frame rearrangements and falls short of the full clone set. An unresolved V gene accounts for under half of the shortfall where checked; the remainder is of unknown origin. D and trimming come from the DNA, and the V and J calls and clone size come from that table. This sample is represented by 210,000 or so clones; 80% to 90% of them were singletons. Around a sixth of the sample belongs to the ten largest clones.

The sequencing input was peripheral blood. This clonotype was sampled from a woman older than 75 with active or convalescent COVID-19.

Here is the DNA: TGTGCCAGCAGTTTCACAGGGTATGGAGCAGATACGCAGTATTTT. Its protein reads: CASSFTGYGADTQYF. Recombination connected TRBV11-2 to TRBJ2-3; TRBD1 is a weak D gene call, 6 bases matching. V is clipped by 6 bases and J by 4 bases, and the sequence between their germline boundaries is 17 bases long. Based on the germline V gene, the CDR1 and CDR2 sequences are SGHAT and FQNNGV. From the cysteine up to the phenylalanine, the CDR3 has a length of 15 residues. Left in the record is the CDR3 DNA by itself, 45 bases read in frame from the first base.